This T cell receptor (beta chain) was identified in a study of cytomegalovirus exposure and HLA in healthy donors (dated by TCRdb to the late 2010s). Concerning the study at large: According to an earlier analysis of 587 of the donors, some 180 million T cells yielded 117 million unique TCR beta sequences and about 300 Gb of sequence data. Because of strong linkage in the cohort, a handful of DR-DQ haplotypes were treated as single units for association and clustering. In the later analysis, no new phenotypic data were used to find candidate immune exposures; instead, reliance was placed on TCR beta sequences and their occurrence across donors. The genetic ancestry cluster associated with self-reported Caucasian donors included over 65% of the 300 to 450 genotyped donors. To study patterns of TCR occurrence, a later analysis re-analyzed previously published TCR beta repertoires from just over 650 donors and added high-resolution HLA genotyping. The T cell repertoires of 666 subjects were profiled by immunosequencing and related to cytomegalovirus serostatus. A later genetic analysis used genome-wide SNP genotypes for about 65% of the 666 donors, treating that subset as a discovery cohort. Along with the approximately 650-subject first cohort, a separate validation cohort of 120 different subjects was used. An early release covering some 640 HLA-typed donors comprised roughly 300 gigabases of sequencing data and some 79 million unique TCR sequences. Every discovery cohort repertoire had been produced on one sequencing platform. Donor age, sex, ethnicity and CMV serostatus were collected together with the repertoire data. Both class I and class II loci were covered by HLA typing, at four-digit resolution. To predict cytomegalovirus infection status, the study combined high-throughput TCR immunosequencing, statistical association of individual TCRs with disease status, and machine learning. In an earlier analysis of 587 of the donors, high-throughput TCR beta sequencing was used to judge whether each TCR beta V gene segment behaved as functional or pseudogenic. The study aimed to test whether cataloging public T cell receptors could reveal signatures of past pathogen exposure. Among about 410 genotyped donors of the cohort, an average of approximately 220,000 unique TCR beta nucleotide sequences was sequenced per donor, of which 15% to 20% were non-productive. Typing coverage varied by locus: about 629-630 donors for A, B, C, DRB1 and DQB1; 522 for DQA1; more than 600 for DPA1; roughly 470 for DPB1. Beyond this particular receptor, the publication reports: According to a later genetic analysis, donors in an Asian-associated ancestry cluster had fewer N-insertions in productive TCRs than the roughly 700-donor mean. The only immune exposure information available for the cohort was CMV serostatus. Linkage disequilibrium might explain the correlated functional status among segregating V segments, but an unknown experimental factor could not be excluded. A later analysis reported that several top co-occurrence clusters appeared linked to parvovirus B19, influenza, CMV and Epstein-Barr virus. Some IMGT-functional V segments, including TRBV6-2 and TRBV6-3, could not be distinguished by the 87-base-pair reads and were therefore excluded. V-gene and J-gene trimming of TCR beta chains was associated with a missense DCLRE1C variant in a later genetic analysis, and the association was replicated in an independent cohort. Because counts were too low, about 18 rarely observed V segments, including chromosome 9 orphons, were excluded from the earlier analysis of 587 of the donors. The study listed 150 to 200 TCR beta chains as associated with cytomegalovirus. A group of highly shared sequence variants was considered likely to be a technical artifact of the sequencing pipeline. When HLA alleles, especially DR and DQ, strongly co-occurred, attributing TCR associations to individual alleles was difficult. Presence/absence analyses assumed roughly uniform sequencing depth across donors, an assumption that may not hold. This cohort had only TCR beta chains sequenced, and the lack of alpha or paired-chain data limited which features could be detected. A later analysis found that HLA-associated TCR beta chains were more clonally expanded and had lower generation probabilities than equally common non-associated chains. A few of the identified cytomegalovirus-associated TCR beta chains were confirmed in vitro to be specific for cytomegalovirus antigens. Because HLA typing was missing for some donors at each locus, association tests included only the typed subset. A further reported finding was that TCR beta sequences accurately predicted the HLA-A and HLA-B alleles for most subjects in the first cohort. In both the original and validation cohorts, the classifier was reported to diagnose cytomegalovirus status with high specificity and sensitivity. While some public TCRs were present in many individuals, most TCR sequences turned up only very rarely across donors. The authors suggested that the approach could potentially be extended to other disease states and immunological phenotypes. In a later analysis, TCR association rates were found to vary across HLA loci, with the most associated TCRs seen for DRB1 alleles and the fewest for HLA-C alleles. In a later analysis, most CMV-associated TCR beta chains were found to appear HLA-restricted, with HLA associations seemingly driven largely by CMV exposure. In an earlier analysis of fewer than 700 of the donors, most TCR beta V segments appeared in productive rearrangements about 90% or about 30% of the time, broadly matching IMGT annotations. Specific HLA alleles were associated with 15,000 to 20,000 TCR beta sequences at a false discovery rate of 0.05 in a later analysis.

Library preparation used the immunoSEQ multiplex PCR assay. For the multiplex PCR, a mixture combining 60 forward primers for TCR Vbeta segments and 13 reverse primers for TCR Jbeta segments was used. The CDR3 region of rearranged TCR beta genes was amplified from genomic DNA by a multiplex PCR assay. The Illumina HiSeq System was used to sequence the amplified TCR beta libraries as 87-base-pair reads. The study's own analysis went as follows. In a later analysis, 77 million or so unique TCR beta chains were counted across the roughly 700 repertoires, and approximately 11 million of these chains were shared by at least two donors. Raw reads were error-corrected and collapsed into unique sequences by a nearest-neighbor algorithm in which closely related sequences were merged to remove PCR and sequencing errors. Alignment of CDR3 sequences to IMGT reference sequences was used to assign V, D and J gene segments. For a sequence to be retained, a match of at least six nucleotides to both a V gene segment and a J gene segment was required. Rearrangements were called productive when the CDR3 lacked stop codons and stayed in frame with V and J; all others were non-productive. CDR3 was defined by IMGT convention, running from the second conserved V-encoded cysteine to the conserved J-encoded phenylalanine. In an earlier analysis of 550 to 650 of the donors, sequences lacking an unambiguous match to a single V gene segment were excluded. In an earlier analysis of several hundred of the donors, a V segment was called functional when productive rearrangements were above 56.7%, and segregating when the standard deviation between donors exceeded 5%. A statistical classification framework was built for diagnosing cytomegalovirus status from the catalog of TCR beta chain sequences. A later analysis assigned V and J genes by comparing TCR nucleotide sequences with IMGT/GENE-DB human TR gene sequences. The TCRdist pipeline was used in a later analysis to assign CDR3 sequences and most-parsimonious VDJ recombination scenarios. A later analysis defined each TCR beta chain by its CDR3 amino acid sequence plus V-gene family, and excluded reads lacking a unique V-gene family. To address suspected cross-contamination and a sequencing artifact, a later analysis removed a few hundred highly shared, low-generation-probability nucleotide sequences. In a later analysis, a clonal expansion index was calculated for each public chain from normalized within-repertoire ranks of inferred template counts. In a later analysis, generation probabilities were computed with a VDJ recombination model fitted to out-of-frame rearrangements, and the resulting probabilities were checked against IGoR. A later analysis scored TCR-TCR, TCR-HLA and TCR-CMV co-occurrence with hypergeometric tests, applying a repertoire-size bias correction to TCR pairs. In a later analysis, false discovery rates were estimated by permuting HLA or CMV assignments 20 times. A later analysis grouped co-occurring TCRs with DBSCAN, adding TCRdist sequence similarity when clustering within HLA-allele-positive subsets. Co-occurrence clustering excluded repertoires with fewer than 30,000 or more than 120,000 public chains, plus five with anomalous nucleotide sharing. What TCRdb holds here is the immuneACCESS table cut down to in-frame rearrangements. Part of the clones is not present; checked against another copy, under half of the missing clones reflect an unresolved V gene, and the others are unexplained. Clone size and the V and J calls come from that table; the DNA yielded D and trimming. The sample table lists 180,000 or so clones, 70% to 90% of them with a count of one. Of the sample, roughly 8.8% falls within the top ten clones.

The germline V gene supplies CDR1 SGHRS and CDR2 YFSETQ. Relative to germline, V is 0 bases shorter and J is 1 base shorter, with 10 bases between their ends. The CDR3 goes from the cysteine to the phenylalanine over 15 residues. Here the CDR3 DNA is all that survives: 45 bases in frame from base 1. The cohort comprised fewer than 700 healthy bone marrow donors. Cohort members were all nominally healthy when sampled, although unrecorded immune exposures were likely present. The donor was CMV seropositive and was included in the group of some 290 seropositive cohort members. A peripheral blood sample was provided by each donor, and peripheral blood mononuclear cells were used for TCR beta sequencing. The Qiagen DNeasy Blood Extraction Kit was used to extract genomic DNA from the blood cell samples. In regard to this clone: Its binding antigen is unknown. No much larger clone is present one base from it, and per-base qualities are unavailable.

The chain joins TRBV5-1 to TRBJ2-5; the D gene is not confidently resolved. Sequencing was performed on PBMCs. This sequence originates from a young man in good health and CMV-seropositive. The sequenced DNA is TGCGCCAGCAGCTTGGCCGGTCCGCCCCAAGAGACCCAGTACTTC. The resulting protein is CASSLAGPPQETQYF.